What follows is one T cell receptor beta chain and its context. Its antigen is currently unknown. This sample stems from a study of graft-versus-host responses after intestinal transplantation. Overall study: Recipients had transplants, and these were multivisceral, liver-intestinal, or isolated intestinal. Each patient got anti-thymocyte globulin induction, then tacrolimus and steroids for around three years. Study observations and caveats: Analysis identified GvH clones in recipient marrow, with some appearing first in ileum or blood. Researchers found peak circulating GvH clone levels linked to early post-transplant HvG declines.

Trimming removed 5 bases from V and 7 bases from J; junction bases left unmatched: 12. The length of the CDR3 is 16 residues. Germline loops: CDR1 ENHRY, CDR2 SYGVKD. Assay: immunoSEQ multiplex PCR; the TCRdb copy retains only in-frame clones and omits some. The table lists more than 20,000 clones, approximately 83% of them singletons. The material sequenced was PBMCs, taken roughly 68 weeks after intestinal transplant. The genes are TRBV10-3 and TRBJ1-1, with 11 positions matching TRBD1. The receptor comes from a human patient who received an intestinal transplant, so some T cells may come from the graft donor. The CDR3 DNA sequence: TGTGCCATCAGTTTTGAGGGACAGGGGGTAAATAGTGAAGCTTTCTTT. It is translated as CAISFEGQGVNSEAFF.